A single sample is the source of the 3 T cell receptor beta chains below, sequenced in a study of post-analysis software for immune sequencing data. Whole-study findings and limits: TRBV segments more frequent in patients than in controls numbered five and included TRBV5-6, TRBV5-1 and TRBV20-1.

These receptors' targets are unknown. Unique molecular identifiers were present in the TCR beta cDNA libraries. TCRdb analysed the PCR reads with MiXCR anew, one entry per CDR3 protein. In the table there are more than 500,000 distinct CDR3 sequences, around 34% of which are singletons. Source material: blood. Receptors originate from a girl between 2 and 17 years old with multiple sclerosis.

This chain uses TRBV7-9 with TRBJ2-5, with 9 bases lining up with TRBD1. The CDR3 runs to 16 residues. J gave up 1 base and V 3 bases, and 6 bases lay outside the gene matches. The germline gives CDR1 SEHNR, CDR2 FQNEAQ (reference sequence). CDR3 DNA sequence: TGTGCCAGCAGCTTGCCCCGGGACAGGGTCCAAGAGACCCAGTACTTC. Translated: CASSLPRDRVQETQYF.

J is TRBJ2-7 and V is TRBV28; D perhaps matches TRBD1 (5 bases). The CDR3 is 13 residues long. Germline lookup yields CDR1 MDHEN and CDR2 SYDVKM. Trimming removed 4 bases from V and 4 bases from J, with 11 bases in between. CDR3 coding DNA: TGTGCCAGCAGTTCGACAGAACGGTACGAGCAGTACTTC. As protein: CASSSTERYEQYF.

This chain joins TRBV5-1 and TRBJ2-5, with a weak D call TRBD2 (6 bases). Trimming shortened V by 4 bases and J by 9 bases, and 16 bases separated the two germline ends. The length of the CDR3 is 13 residues. Germline CDR1 SGHRS, CDR2 YFSETQ. The CDR3 nucleotides read TGCGCCAGCAGCCTGACTAGGGCCCAGGCCCAGTACTTC. Amino acid sequence: CASSLTRAQAQYF. The full variable domain, with the rest looked up from reference TRBV5-1 and TRBJ2-5, is KAGVTQTPRYLIKTRGQQVTLSCSPISGHRSVSWYQQTPGQGLQFLFEYFSETQRNKGNFPGRFSGRQFSNSRSEMNVSTLELGDSALYLCASSLTRAQAQYFGPGTRLLVL.